In its sample, the clone carrying this T cell receptor beta chain was seen a few times. The antigen is not known. The data originate from a study of T-cell reconstitution after alpha-beta-depleted transplantation in children. Study findings and constraints: Reports say that about two months after transplant, the alpha-beta T cells came out of several hundred graft clones that had expanded. Surviving thymic progenitors and recipient T cells were the source of high TCRbeta diversity at day 60 in some patients.

Construction of the TCRbeta library involved unique molecular identifiers. TCRdb independently ran MiXCR on the PCR reads; one entry per CDR3 protein. The data hold around 700,000 distinct CDR3 sequences, with around 13% observed a single time. The CDR3 runs to 16 residues. V was clipped by 6 bases and J by 5 bases, with 22 bases between them. The sequencing used PBMCs, collected before TCRalphabeta/CD19-depleted stem cell transplant. The receptor comes from a girl aged 2 to 9 with congenital amegakaryocytic thrombocytopenia, due to receive a stem cell transplant. This chain connects TRBV12-3 or TRBV12-4 to TRBJ2-5, with D possibly matching TRBD2 (5 bases). CDR3 coding DNA: TGTGCCAGCAGCCCACCGCCGGGGAAAGTAGCGGAGACCCAGTACTTC. It specifies CASSPPPGKVAETQYF.